Below are 26 T cell receptor beta chains sequenced from a single sample in a study of cytomegalovirus exposure and HLA in healthy donors. PCR primers comprised 60 Vbeta and 13 Jbeta primers. Using immunoSEQ multiplex PCR, the repertoire was profiled, and TCRdb retains in-frame clones only, with some absent. The table has 150,000 to 200,000 clones, roughly 79% seen once. The sample taken for sequencing was PBMCs. These receptors all come from a woman aged 40 to 50 in good health and CMV-seronegative.

This clone is a singleton in its sample. The rearrangement uses TRBV30 and TRBJ1-2; unclear D gene. V gave up 0 bases and J gave up 9 bases, with 11 bases separating them. Germline-derived CDR1 and CDR2 are GTSNPN and SVGIG (reference sequence). The CDR3 is 12 amino acids. CDR3 nucleotide sequence: TGTGCCTGGAGTGTCTGGCAGGAACGCTACACCTTC. Translation: CAWSVWQERYTF.

This clone was found a few times. The V and J genes are TRBV6-6 and TRBJ1-5; D ambiguous. V gave up 5 bases and J gave up 1 base, with 3 bases separating them. The germline CDR1 and CDR2 sequences are MNHNY and SVGAGI (reference sequence). CDR3 length: 12 residues. CDR3 sequence: CASSESNQPQHF. CDR3 in DNA: TGTGCCAGCAGTGAGAGCAATCAGCCCCAGCATTTT.

In this sample, this clone turned up a few times. This rearrangement joins TRBV30 to TRBJ2-3; TRBD1 might be the D (6 bases). The germline V and J ends were trimmed by 6 bases and 5 bases, with 12 bases remaining between them. Germline CDR1 reads GTSNPN; CDR2 reads SVGIG (reference sequence). The CDR3 extends over 12 amino acids. The CDR3 nucleotides are TGTGCCTGCCACCAAGGGGGAGATACGCAGTATTTT. Translated, it gives CACHQGGDTQYF.

J is TRBJ2-5 and V is TRBV29-1; perhaps TRBD2 as D (5 bases). Germline assignment: CDR1 SQVTM and CDR2 ANQGSEA. V dropped 3 bases and J dropped 4 bases, with 9 bases sitting between them. The length of the CDR3 is 12 residues. The CDR3 DNA reads TGCAGCGTTGAGGCCGAGGGAGAGACCCAGTACTTC. This encodes CSVEAEGETQYF.

The chain recombines TRBV5-6 with TRBJ2-7, with a weak D call TRBD1 (6 bases). CDR1 and CDR2 (germline): SGHDT, YYEEEE. This CDR3 region has 14 residues. Trimming left V 0 bases short and J 6 bases short, with 13 bases between. CDR3 DNA sequence: TGTGCCAGCAGCTTGGGGCAGGGGACCTTCGAGCAGTACTTC. This translates into CASSLGQGTFEQYF.

Turning to this clone: The sample carries other DNA sequences with the same CDR3. The V and J genes are TRBV7-3 and TRBJ1-1; possible D gene TRBD1, 6 bases. This CDR3 is 13 amino acids long. The V and J ends lost 4 bases and 1 base respectively, with 7 bases between them. CDR1 is SGHTA and CDR2 is FQGTGA in the germline V gene. The CDR3 DNA follows: TGTGCCAGCAGCTCACAGGGGAACACTGAAGCTTTCTTT. This encodes CASSSQGNTEAFF. Together with reference TRBV7-3 and TRBJ1-1, the CDR3 gives the full variable domain: GAGVSQTPSNKVTEKGKYVELRCDPISGHTALYWYRQSLGQGPEFLIYFQGTGAADDSGLPNDRFFAVRPEGSVSTLKIQRTERGDSAVYLCASSSQGNTEAFFGQGTRLTVV.

This chain joins TRBV30 and TRBJ2-7; D is undetermined. From germline, CDR1 is GTSNPN and CDR2 SVGIG (reference sequence). Trimming shortened V by 3 bases and J by 7 bases, and 13 bases separated the two germline ends. The CDR3 totals 12 residues. CDR3 residues: CAWRGQMREQYF. In DNA form, the CDR3 reads TGTGCCTGGAGGGGTCAGATGAGGGAGCAGTACTTC. The full variable domain, rest sourced from reference TRBV30 and TRBJ2-7, is SQTIHQWPATLVQPVGSPLSLECTVEGTSNPNLYWYRQAAGRGLQLLFYSVGIGQISSEVPQNLSASRPQDRQFILSSKKLLLSDSGFYLCAWRGQMREQYFGPGTRLTVT.

V gene TRBV6-4 combines with J gene TRBJ2-1, with TRBD2 as a possible D gene (6 bases). The germline V and J ends were trimmed by 6 bases and 6 bases, with 12 bases remaining between them. This CDR3 is 13 amino acids long. Germline CDR1 MRHNA, CDR2 SNTAGT. The chain's CDR3 is CASSRDSRNEQFF. In DNA, the CDR3 is TGTGCCAGCAGCCGGGACTCTCGCAATGAGCAGTTCTTC.

The chain couples TRBV9 to TRBJ2-3; D may be TRBD2 (5 bases). CDR3 length equals 15 residues. Germline V gives CDR1 SGDLS, CDR2 YYNGEE. Trimming left V 4 bases short and J 4 bases short, with 16 bases between. The CDR3 DNA follows: TGTGCCAGCAGCCCCCAGGACTTGATCCCAGATACGCAGTATTTT. Its translation is CASSPQDLIPDTQYF.

The CDR3 DNA follows: TGTGCCAGCAGTTTGACAGGCTCCCTCTCTGGAAACACCATATATTTT. This encodes CASSLTGSLSGNTIYF. This chain uses TRBV6-6 with TRBJ1-3, with D tentatively TRBD1 (6 bases). V dropped 4 bases and J dropped 0 bases, with 13 bases sitting between them. CDR1 and CDR2 (germline): MNHNY, SVGAGI (reference sequence). The CDR3 is 16 residues long.

V is TRBV6-1 and J is TRBJ2-7; 12 nucleotides align to TRBD2. The J call is uncertain, as TRBJ2-5 better fits the DNA end. Germline V gene lookup returns CDR1 MNHNS and CDR2 SASEGT. The CDR3 totals 15 residues. The CDR3 bases are TGTGCCAGCAGCCCCGGACTAGCGGGACAAGAGACCCAGTACTTC. It codes for CASSPGLAGQETQYF.

V is TRBV2 and J is TRBJ1-5; no clear D. Germline CDR1 SNHLY, CDR2 FYNNEI. The CDR3 has 13 amino acids. Trimming took 4 bases from V and 3 from J, leaving 7 bases between them. The CDR3 is CASSGEINQPQHF. DNA for the CDR3: TGTGCCAGCAGTGGGGAGATCAATCAGCCCCAGCATTTT.

Of note for this clone: At one of its ends the junction is not consistent with the germline gene, which may arise from a read error. This rearrangement joins TRBV7-7 to TRBJ2-7; TRBD1 matches 10 bases. Germline CDR1 is SSHAT and CDR2 is FNYEAQ (reference sequence). The CDR3 sequence is 15 residues long. DNA of the CDR3: TGTGCTAGCAGCTTAAGGACAGGGGGACAATACGAGCAGTACTTC. Protein product: CASSLRTGGQYEQYF.

V and J are TRBV6-1 and TRBJ1-4; 7 positions agree with TRBD1. The CDR3 is 15 amino acids. Per the germline V gene, CDR1 is MNHNS and CDR2 is SASEGT. V lost 7 bases and J lost 3; bases outside the gene matches: 8. The CDR3 loop is CASTSRTGSNEKLFF. In DNA form, the CDR3 reads TGTGCCAGCACTAGTCGGACAGGCTCTAATGAAAAACTGTTTTTT.

Remarks on this clone: Distinct nucleotide sequences in the sample also encode this CDR3. The rearrangement uses TRBV11-3 and TRBJ1-1, with D tentatively TRBD1 (5 bases). The CDR3 spans 11 residues. V lost 3 bases to trimming and J lost 10 bases, with 9 bases between them. The germline gives CDR1 SGHNT, CDR2 YENEEA. CDR3 sequence reads: CASSLQGRAFF. CDR3 sequence (DNA): TGTGCCAGCAGCTTGCAGGGAAGAGCTTTCTTT.

The chain's CDR3 is CASSQTGGGNEQYF. The CDR3 bases are TGTGCCAGTAGTCAGACAGGGGGTGGCAACGAGCAGTACTTC. The gene calls are TRBV19 and TRBJ2-7; TRBD1 matches 9 bases. V was pared by 5 bases and J by 5 bases, with 7 bases of the junction left unmatched. The germline V gene has CDR1 LNHDA and CDR2 SQIVND (reference sequence). The length of the CDR3 is 14 residues.

The V gene is TRBV30, the J gene TRBJ1-1; D not resolved. CDR1 and CDR2 from the germline V gene are GTSNPN and SVGIG (reference sequence). The CDR3 is 12 residues long. Deletions cut 2 bases from V and 3 bases from J, with 7 bases between. This CDR3 is CAWSPMDTEAFF. The CDR3 nucleotides are TGTGCCTGGAGTCCTATGGACACTGAAGCTTTCTTT.

This clone was recorded only once. The V and J genes are TRBV27 and TRBJ1-2; D is unresolved. This CDR3 is built from 13 residues. Looked up from germline, CDR1 is MNHEY and CDR2 is SMNVEV (reference sequence). V lost 2 bases to trimming and J lost 4 bases, with 8 bases between them. The CDR3 is CASSLSGGYGYTF. The CDR3 bases are TGTGCCAGCAGTTTAAGCGGTGGCTATGGCTACACCTTC.

The V and J genes are TRBV5-5 and TRBJ2-1; a possible D gene is TRBD1 (5 bases). This CDR3 has 15 residues. Trimming pared 1 base from V and 4 bases from J, leaving 12 bases between. CDR1 is SGHKS and CDR2 is YYEKEE in the germline V gene (reference sequence). CDR3 sequence (DNA): TGTGCCAGCAGCTTGCAGGGCGGTGGGTACAATGAGCAGTTCTTC. It codes for CASSLQGGGYNEQFF.

This clone came up a few times. The rearrangement joins TRBV11-3 to TRBJ2-3, with D hard to call. Germline V gives CDR1 SGHNT, CDR2 YENEEA. This CDR3 is built from 15 residues. Trimming stripped 5 bases from V and 1 base from J, with 13 bases between. This CDR3 reads CASSPTPTRTDTQYF. DNA of the CDR3: TGTGCCAGCAGCCCTACCCCGACTCGCACAGATACGCAGTATTTT. Together with reference TRBV11-3 and TRBJ2-3, the CDR3 gives the full variable domain: EAGVVQSPRYKIIEKKQPVAFWCNPISGHNTLYWYLQNLGQGPELLIRYENEEAVDDSQLPKDRFSAERLKGVDSTLKIQPAELGDSAVYLCASSPTPTRTDTQYFGPGTRLTVL.

The chain combines TRBV5-1 with TRBJ2-3; D is ambiguous. V was clipped by 0 bases and J by 2 bases, with 7 bases between them. Per the germline V gene, CDR1 is SGHRS and CDR2 is YFSETQ. The CDR3 consists of 14 residues. The CDR3 DNA is TGCGCCAGCAGCTTGGAGCCCTTCACAGATACGCAGTATTTT. Translation: CASSLEPFTDTQYF.

The chain couples TRBV28 to TRBJ1-2, with D hard to call. CDR1 is MDHEN and CDR2 is SYDVKM in the germline V gene. With 8 bases removed from V and 7 bases from J, the gap between germline ends came to 11 bases. The CDR3 runs 11 residues. The CDR3 nucleotides read TGTGCCAGCGGTTACAGTGCTGGCTACACCTTC. It is translated as CASGYSAGYTF.

The genes are TRBV2 and TRBJ1-4; D might be TRBD1 (5 bases). The CDR3 has 14 amino acids. Germline V gene sequence: CDR1 SNHLY, CDR2 FYNNEI. The germline V and J ends were trimmed by 4 bases and 5 bases, with 11 bases remaining between them. The DNA for the CDR3 is TGTGCCAGCAGTGGGACATCAGAAAATGAAAAACTGTTTTTT. It codes for CASSGTSENEKLFF.

The J gene is TRBJ1-5, the V gene TRBV2, with D possibly matching TRBD1 (5 bases). V lost 5 bases, J lost 5 bases, and 19 bases lay in between. CDR3 length: 16 residues. Looked up from germline, CDR1 is SNHLY and CDR2 is FYNNEI. The CDR3 coding sequence is TGTGCCAGCAGTCCCCCAAATCCCGACAGAGATCAGCCCCAGCATTTT. This translates into CASSPPNPDRDQPQHF.

This chain uses TRBV6-6 with TRBJ1-1; possibly TRBD1 for D (5 bases). Deletions cut 2 bases from V and 6 bases from J, with 7 bases between. Germline assignment: CDR1 MNHNY and CDR2 SVGAGI (reference sequence). CDR3 length: 12 amino acids. The CDR3 spells CASSYKGAEAFF. The CDR3 DNA sequence: TGTGCCAGCAGTTACAAAGGGGCTGAAGCTTTCTTT.

The chain links TRBV2 to TRBJ2-7; unclear D gene. The germline V gene has CDR1 SNHLY and CDR2 FYNNEI. The V and J ends lost 7 bases and 3 bases respectively, with 13 bases between them. The CDR3 extends over 13 amino acids. The CDR3 DNA sequence: TGTGCCAGCACCGGAGACTCGGTCTACGAGCAGTACTTC. Translated, it gives CASTGDSVYEQYF.